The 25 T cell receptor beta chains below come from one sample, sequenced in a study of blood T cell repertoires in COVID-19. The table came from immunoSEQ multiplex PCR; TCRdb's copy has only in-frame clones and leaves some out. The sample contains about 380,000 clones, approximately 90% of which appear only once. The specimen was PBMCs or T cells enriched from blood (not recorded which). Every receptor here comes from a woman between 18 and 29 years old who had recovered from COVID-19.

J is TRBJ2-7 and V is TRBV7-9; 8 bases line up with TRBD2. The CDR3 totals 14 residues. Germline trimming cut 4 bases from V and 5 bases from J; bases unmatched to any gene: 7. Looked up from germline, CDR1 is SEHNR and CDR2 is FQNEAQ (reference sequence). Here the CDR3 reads CASSSPGGGNEQYF. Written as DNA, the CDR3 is TGTGCCAGCAGCTCCCCCGGCGGGGGGAACGAGCAGTACTTC.

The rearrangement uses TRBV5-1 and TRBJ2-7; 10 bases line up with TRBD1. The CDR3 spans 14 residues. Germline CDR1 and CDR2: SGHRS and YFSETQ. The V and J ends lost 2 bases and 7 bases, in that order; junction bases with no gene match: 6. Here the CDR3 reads CASSFGTGAREQYF. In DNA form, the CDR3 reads TGCGCCAGCAGCTTCGGGACAGGGGCCAGGGAGCAGTACTTC.

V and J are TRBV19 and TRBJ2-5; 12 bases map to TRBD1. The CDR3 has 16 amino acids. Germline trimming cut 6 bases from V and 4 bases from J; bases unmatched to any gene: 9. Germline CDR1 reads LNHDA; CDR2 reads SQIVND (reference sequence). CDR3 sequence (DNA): TGTGCCAGTAGCTACACCGGGACAGGGGGCCGAGAGACCCAGTACTTC. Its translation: CASSYTGTGGRETQYF.

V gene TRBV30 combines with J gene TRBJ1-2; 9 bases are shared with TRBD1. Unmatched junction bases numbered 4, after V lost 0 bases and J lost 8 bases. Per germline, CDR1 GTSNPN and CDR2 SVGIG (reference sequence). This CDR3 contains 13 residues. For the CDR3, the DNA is TGTGCCTGGAGTGTCCACAGGGGGCGCGGCTACACCTTC. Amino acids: CAWSVHRGRGYTF. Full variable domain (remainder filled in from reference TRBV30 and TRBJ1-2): SQTIHQWPATLVQPVGSPLSLECTVEGTSNPNLYWYRQAAGRGLQLLFYSVGIGQISSEVPQNLSASRPQDRQFILSSKKLLLSDSGFYLCAWSVHRGRGYTFGSGTRLTVV.

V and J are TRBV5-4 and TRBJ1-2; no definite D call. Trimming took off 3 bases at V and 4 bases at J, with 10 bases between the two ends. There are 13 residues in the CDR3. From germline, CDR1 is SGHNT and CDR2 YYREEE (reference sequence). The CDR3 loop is CASSSTALYGYTF. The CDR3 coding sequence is TGTGCCAGCAGCTCCACAGCTCTCTATGGCTACACCTTC.

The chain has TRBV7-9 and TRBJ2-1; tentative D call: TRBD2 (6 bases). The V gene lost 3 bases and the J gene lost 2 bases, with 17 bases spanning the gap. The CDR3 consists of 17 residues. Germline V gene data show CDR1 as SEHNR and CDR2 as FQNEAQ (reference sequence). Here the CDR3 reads CASSFRGGDSPYNEQFF. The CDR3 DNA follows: TGTGCCAGCAGCTTCAGAGGAGGGGACTCCCCCTACAATGAGCAGTTCTTC.

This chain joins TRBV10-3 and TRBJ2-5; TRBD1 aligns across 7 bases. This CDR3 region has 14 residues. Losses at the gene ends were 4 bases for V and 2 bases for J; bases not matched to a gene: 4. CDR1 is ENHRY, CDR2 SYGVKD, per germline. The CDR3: CAISGGTAQETQYF. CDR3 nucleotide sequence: TGTGCCATCAGTGGGGGGACAGCACAAGAGACCCAGTACTTC.

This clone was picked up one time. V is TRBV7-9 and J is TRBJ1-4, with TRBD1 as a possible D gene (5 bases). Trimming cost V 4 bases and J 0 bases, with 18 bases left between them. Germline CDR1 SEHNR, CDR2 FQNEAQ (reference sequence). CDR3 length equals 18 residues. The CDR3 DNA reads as TGTGCCAGCAGCTCCCGTCCGGGGACTAAGGCAACTAATGAAAAACTGTTTTTT. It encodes CASSSRPGTKATNEKLFF.

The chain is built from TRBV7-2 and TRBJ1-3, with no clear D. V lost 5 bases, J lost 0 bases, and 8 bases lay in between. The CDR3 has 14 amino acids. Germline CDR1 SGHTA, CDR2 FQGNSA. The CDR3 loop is CASSKRSSGNTIYF. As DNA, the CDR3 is TGTGCCAGCAGCAAAAGGAGCTCTGGAAACACCATATATTTT.

CDR3 sequence (DNA): TGTGCCAGCAGCTTGGCAGGGGGAAGCTCCTACGAGCAGTACTTC. It yields the protein CASSLAGGSSYEQYF. V and J are TRBV11-3 and TRBJ2-7; 7 positions match TRBD1. The V gene's germline CDR1 is SGHNT and CDR2 YENEEA. The CDR3 runs to 15 residues. Losses at the gene ends were 3 bases for V and 0 bases for J; bases not matched to a gene: 5.

The DNA for the CDR3 is TGTGCCAGCAGTTCGCGCGGTTATAGCAATCAGCCCCAGCATTTT. It specifies CASSSRGYSNQPQHF. J is TRBJ1-5 and V is TRBV2; D unresolved. With 5 bases removed from V and 0 bases from J, the gap between germline ends came to 11 bases. CDR1 and CDR2 (germline): SNHLY, FYNNEI. The CDR3 is 15 amino acids.

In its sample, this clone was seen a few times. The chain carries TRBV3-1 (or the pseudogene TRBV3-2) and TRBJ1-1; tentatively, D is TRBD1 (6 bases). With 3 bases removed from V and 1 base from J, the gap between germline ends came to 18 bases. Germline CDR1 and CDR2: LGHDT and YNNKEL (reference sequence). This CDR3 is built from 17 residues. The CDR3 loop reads CASSHPGGNRENTEAFF. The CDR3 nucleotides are TGTGCCAGCAGCCACCCCGGGGGGAACAGGGAGAACACTGAAGCTTTCTTT.

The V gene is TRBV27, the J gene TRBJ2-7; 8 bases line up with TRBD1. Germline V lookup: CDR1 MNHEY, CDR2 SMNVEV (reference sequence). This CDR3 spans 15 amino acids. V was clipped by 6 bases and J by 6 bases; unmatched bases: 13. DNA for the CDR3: TGTGCCAGCAGACTGAATCAGGACAGGGTGGGCGAGCAGTACTTC. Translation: CASRLNQDRVGEQYF.

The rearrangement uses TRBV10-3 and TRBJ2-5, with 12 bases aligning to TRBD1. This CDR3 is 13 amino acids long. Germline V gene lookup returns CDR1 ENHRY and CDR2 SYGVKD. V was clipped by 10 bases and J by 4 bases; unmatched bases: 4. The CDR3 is CATGTGGGETQYF. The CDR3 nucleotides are TGTGCCACGGGGACAGGGGGCGGAGAGACCCAGTACTTC.

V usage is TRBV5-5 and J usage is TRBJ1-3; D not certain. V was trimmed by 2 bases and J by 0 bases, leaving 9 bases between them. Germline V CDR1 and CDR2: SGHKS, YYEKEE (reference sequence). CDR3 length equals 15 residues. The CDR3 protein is CASSFRSSSGNTIYF. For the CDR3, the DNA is TGTGCCAGCAGCTTTCGGTCCTCCTCTGGAAACACCATATATTTT.

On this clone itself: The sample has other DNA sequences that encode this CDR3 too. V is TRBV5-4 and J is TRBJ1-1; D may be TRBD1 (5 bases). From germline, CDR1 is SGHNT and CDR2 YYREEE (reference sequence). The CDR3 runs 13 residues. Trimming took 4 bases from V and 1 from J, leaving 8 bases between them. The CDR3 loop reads CASSRDRNTEAFF. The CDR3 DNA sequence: TGTGCCAGCAGCCGCGACAGGAACACTGAAGCTTTCTTT.

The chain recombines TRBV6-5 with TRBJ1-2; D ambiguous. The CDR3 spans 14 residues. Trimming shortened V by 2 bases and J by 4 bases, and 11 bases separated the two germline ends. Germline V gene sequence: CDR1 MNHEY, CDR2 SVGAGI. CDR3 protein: CASSYDWQTYGYTF. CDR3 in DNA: TGTGCCAGCAGTTACGACTGGCAGACCTATGGCTACACCTTC.

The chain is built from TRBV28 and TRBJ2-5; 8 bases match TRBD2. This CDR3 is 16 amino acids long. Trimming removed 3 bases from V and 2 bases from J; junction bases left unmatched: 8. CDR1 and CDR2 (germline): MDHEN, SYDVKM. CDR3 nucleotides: TGTGCCAGCAGTTTTGGGCGGGGGGCAAGGCAAGAGACCCAGTACTTC. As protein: CASSFGRGARQETQYF. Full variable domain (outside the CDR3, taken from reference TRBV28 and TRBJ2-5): DVKVTQSSRYLVKRTGEKVFLECVQDMDHENMFWYRQDPGLGLRLIYFSYDVKMKEKGDIPEGYSVSREKKERFSLILESASTNQTSMYLCASSFGRGARQETQYFGPGTRLLVL.

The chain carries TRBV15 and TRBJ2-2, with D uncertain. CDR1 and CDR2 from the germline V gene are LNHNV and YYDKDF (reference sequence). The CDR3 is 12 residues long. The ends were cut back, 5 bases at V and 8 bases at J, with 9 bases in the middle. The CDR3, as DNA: TGTGCCACCAGCCAAAGAGAAGGGGAGCTGTTTTTT. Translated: CATSQREGELFF.

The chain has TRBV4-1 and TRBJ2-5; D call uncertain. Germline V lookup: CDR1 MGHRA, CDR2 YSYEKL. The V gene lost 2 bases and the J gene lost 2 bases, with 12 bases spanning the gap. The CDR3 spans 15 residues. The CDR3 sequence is CASSQFPEIQETQYF. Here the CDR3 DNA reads TGCGCCAGCAGCCAATTCCCGGAGATTCAAGAGACCCAGTACTTC.

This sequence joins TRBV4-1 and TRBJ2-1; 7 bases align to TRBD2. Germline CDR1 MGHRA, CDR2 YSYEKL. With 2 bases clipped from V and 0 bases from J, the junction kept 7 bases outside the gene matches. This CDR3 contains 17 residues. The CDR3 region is CASSQFYGGSSYNEQFF. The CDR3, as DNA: TGCGCCAGCAGCCAATTCTACGGGGGGTCCTCCTACAATGAGCAGTTCTTC.

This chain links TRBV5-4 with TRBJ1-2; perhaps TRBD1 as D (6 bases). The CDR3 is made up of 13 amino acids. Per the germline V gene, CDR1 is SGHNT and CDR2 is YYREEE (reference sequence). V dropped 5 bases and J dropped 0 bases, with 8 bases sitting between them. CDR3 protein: CASRDRANYGYTF. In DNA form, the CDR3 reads TGTGCCAGCAGGGACAGAGCTAACTATGGCTACACCTTC. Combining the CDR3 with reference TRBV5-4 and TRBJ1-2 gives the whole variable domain ETGVTQSPTHLIKTRGQQVTLRCSSQSGHNTVSWYQQALGQGPQFIFQYYREEENGRGNFPPRFSGLQFPNYSSELNVNALELDDSALYLCASRDRANYGYTFGSGTRLTVV.

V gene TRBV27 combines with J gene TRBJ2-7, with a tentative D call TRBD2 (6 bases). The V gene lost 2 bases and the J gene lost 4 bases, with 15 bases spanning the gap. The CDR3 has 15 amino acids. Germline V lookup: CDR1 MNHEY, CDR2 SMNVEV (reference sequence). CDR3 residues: CASSLAAGIRYEQYF. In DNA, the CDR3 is TGTGCCAGCAGTTTAGCGGCGGGAATAAGGTACGAGCAGTACTTC.

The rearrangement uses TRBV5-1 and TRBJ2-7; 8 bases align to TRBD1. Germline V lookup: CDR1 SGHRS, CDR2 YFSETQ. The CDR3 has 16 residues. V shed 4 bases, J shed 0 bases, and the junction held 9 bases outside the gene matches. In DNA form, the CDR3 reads TGCGCCAGCAGCCAACCCAGGGGGCAGGGCTCCTACGAGCAGTACTTC. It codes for CASSQPRGQGSYEQYF. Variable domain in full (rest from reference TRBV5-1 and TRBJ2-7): KAGVTQTPRYLIKTRGQQVTLSCSPISGHRSVSWYQQTPGQGLQFLFEYFSETQRNKGNFPGRFSGRQFSNSRSEMNVSTLELGDSALYLCASSQPRGQGSYEQYFGPGTRLTVT.

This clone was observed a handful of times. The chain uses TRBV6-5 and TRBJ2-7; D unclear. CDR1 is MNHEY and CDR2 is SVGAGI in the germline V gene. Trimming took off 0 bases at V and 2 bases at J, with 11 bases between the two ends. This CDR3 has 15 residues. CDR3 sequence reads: CASSYSEMRTYEQYF. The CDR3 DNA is TGTGCCAGCAGTTACTCGGAGATGCGTACCTACGAGCAGTACTTC.